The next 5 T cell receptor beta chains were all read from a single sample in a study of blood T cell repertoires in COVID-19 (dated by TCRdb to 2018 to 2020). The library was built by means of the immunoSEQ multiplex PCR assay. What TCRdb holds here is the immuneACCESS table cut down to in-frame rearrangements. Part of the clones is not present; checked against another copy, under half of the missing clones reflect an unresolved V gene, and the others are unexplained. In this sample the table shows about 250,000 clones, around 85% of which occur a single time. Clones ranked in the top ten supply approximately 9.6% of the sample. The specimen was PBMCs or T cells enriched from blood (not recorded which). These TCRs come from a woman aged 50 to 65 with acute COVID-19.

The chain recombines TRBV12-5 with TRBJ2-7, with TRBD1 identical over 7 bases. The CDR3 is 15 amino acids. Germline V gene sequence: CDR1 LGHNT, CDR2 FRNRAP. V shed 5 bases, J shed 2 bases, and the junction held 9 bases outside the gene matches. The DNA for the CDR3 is TGTGCTAGTGGTACGCCGACAGGGAGTACCTACGAGCAGTACTTC. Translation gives CASGTPTGSTYEQYF.

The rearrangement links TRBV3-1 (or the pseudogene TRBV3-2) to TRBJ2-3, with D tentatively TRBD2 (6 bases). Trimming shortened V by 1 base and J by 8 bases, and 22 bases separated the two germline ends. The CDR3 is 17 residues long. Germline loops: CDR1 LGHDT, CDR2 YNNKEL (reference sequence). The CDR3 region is CASSQGRGTGRVGTQYF. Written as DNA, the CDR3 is TGTGCCAGCAGCCAAGGGAGGGGCACAGGCCGGGTTGGTACGCAGTATTTT.

The CDR3 region has the DNA TGTGCCAGCAGCGAACAGACAATGAACACTGAAGCTTTCTTT. Protein sequence: CASSEQTMNTEAFF. This sequence joins TRBV9 and TRBJ1-1, with no clear D. Deletions cut 3 bases from V and 0 bases from J, with 9 bases between. This CDR3 contains 14 residues. The germline V gene encodes CDR1 SGDLS and CDR2 YYNGEE. The whole variable domain, filled in from reference TRBV9 and TRBJ1-1, reads DSGVTQTPKHLITATGQRVTLRCSPRSGDLSVYWYQQSLDQGLQFLIQYYNGEERAKGNILERFSAQQFPDLHSELNLSSLELGDSALYFCASSEQTMNTEAFFGQGTRLTVV.

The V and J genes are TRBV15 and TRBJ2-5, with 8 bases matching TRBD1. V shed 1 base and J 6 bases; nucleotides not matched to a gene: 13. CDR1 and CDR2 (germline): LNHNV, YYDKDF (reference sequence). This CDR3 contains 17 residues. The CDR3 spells CATSRGGRTGSVKTQYF. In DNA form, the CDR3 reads TGTGCCACCAGCAGAGGGGGAAGGACAGGGAGCGTAAAGACCCAGTACTTC. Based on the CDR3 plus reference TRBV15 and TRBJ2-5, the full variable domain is DAMVIQNPRYQVTQFGKPVTLSCSQTLNHNVMYWYQQKSSQAPKLLFHYYDKDFNNEADTPDNFQSRRPNTSFCFLDIRSPGLGDTAMYLCATSRGGRTGSVKTQYFGPGTRLLVL.

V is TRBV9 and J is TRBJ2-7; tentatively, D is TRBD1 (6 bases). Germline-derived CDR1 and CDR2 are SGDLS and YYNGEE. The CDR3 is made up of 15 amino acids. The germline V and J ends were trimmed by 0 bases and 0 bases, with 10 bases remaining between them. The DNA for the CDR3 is TGTGCCAGCAGCGTAGCAGGGGCCAGCTCCTACGAGCAGTACTTC. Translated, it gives CASSVAGASSYEQYF.